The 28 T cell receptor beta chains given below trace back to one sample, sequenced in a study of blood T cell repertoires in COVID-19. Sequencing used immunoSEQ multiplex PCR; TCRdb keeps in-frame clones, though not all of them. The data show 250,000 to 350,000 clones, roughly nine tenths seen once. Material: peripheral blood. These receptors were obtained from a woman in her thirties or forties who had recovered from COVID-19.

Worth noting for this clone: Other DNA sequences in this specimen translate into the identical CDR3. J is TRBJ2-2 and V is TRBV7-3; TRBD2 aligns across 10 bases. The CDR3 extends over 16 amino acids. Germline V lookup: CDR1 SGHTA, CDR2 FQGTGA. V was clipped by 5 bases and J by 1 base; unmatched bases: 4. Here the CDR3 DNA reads TGTGCCAGCAGCCCCTGGACTAGCGGGAACACCGGGGAGCTGTTTTTT. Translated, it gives CASSPWTSGNTGELFF.

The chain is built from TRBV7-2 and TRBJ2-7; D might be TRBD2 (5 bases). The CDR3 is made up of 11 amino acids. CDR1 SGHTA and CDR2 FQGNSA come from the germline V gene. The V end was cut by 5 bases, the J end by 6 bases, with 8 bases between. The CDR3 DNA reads TGTGCCAGCAGCCTCACTAGCGAGCAGTACTTC. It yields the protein CASSLTSEQYF.

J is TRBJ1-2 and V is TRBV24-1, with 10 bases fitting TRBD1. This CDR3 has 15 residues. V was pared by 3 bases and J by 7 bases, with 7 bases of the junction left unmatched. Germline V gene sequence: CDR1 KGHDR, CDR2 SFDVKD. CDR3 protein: CATSDPATGGRGYTF. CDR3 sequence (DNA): TGTGCCACCAGTGATCCCGCGACAGGGGGCCGTGGCTACACCTTC.

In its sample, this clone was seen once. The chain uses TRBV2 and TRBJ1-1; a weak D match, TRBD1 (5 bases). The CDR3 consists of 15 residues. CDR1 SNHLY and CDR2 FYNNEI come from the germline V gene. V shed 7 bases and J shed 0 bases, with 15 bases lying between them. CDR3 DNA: TGTGCCAGCACCAAGCAGGGCCAAATGAACACTGAAGCTTTCTTT. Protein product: CASTKQGQMNTEAFF.

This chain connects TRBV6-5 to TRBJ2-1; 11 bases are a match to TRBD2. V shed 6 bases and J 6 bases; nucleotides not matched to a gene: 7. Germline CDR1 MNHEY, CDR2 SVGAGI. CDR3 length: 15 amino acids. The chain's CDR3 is CASSILAGVSNEQFF. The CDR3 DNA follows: TGTGCCAGCAGCATACTAGCGGGAGTTTCCAATGAGCAGTTCTTC.

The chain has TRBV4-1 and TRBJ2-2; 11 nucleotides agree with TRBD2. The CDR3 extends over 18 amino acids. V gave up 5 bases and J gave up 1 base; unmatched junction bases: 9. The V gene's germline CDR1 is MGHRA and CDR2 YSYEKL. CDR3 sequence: CASSLGPGLAVNTGELFF. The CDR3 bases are TGCGCCAGCAGCTTGGGCCCGGGACTAGCGGTGAACACCGGGGAGCTGTTTTTT.

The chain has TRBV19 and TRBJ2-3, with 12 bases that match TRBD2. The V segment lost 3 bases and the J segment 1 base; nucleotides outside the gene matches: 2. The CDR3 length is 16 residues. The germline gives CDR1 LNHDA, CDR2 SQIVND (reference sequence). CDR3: CASSIASGRGTDTQYF. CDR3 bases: TGTGCCAGTAGTATCGCTAGCGGGAGGGGCACAGATACGCAGTATTTT.

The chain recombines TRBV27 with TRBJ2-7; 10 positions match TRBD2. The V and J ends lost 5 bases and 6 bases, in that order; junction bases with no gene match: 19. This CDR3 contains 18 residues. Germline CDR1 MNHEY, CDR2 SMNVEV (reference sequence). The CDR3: CASSPGDVGLAGVGEQYF. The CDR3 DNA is TGTGCCAGCAGTCCAGGGGACGTCGGGCTAGCGGGAGTGGGCGAGCAGTACTTC.

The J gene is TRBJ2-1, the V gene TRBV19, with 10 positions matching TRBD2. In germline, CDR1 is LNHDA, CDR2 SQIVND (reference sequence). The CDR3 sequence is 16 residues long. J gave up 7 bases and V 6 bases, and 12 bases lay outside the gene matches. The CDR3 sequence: CASRGFGLAGVNEQFF. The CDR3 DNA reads TGTGCCAGTAGGGGGTTTGGGCTAGCGGGAGTAAATGAGCAGTTCTTC. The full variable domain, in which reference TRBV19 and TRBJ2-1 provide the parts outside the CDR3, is DGGITQSPKYLFRKEGQNVTLSCEQNLNHDAMYWYRQDPGQGLRLIYYSQIVNDFQKGDIAEGYSVSREKKESFPLTVTSAQKNPTAFYLCASRGFGLAGVNEQFFGPGTRLTVL.

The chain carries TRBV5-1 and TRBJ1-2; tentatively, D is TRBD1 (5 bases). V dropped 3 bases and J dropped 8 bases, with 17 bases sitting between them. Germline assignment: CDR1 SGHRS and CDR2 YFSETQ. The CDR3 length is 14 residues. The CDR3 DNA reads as TGCGCCAGCAGCTACCCCAGGGAGGGCGGCGGCTACACCTTC. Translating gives CASSYPREGGGYTF.

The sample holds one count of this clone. CDR3 region: CAWSRRDGIQETQYF. The CDR3 region has the DNA TGTGCCTGGAGTCGACGGGATGGCATTCAAGAGACCCAGTACTTC. The rearrangement links TRBV30 to TRBJ2-5; D is possibly TRBD2 (5 bases). There are 15 residues in the CDR3. Trimming took 2 bases from V and 2 from J, leaving 15 bases between them. Per germline, CDR1 GTSNPN and CDR2 SVGIG (reference sequence).

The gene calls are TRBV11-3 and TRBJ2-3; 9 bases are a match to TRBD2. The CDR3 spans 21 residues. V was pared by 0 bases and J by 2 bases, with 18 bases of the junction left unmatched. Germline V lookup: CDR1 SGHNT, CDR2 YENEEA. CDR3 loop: CASSLEAGLAPRDYLTDTQYF. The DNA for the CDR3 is TGTGCCAGCAGCTTAGAGGCAGGACTAGCGCCGAGGGACTATCTCACAGATACGCAGTATTTT.

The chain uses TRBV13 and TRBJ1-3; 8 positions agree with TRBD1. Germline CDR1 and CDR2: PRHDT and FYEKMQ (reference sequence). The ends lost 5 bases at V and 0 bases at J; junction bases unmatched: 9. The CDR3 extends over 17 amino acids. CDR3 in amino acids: CASSPGQARPSGNTIYF. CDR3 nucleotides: TGTGCCAGCAGCCCGGGACAGGCTAGACCCTCTGGAAACACCATATATTTT.

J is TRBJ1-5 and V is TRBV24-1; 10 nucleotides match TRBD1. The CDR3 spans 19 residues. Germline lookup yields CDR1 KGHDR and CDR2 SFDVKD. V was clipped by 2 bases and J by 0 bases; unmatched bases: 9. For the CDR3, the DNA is TGTGCCACCAGTGATTCCGGACAGGGGGACCTCTATAGCAATCAGCCCCAGCATTTT. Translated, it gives CATSDSGQGDLYSNQPQHF.

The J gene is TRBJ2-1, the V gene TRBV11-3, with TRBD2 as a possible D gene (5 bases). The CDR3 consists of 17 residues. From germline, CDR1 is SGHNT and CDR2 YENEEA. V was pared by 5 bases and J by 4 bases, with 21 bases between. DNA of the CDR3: TGTGCCAGCAGCCCCCGCCCACCGAGCGGAGATTACAATGAGCAGTTCTTC. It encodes CASSPRPPSGDYNEQFF.

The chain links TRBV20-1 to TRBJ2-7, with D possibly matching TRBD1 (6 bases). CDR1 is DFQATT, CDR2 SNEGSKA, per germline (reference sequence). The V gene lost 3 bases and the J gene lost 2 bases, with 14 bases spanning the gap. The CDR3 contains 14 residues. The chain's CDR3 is CSASDSEGAYEQYF. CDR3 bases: TGCAGTGCTAGTGACTCCGAGGGGGCCTACGAGCAGTACTTC.

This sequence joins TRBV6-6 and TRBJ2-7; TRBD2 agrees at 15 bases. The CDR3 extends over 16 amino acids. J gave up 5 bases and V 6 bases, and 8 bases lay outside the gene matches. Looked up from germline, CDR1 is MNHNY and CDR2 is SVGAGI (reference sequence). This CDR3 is CASRKGLAGGGDEQYF. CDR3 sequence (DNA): TGTGCCAGCAGAAAGGGACTAGCGGGAGGTGGCGACGAGCAGTACTTC.

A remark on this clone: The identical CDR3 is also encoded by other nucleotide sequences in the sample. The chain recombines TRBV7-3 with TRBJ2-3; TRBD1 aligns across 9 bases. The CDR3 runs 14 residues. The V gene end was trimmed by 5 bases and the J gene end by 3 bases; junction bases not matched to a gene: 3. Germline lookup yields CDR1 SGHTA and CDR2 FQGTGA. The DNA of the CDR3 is TGTGCCAGCAGCACGGGACAGGGTACAGATACGCAGTATTTT. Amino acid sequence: CASSTGQGTDTQYF.

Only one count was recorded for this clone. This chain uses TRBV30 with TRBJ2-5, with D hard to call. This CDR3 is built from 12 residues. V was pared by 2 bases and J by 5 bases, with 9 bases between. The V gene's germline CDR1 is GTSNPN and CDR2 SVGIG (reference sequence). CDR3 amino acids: CAWSTTRETQYF. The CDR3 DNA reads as TGTGCCTGGAGTACGACAAGGGAGACCCAGTACTTC. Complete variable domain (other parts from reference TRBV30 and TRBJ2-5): SQTIHQWPATLVQPVGSPLSLECTVEGTSNPNLYWYRQAAGRGLQLLFYSVGIGQISSEVPQNLSASRPQDRQFILSSKKLLLSDSGFYLCAWSTTRETQYFGPGTRLLVL.

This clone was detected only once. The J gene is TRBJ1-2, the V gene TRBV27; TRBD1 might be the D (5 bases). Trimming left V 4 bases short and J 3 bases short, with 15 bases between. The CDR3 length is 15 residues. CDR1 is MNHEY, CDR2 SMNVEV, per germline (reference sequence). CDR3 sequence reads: CASSSPSGGHYGYTF. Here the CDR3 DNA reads TGTGCCAGCAGTTCCCCCTCGGGGGGACACTATGGCTACACCTTC.

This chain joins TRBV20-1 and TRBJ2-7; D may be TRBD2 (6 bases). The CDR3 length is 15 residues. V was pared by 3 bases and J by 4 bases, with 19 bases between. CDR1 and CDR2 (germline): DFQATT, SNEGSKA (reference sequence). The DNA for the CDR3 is TGCAGTGCTAGTCTACCTAGCGCTTGGGGTTACGAGCAGTACTTC. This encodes CSASLPSAWGYEQYF.

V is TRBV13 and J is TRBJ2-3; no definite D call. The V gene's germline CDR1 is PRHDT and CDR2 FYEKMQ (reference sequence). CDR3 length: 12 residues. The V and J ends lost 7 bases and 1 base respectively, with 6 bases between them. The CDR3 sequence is CASTRGTDTQYF. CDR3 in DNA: TGTGCCAGCACCCGCGGCACAGATACGCAGTATTTT.

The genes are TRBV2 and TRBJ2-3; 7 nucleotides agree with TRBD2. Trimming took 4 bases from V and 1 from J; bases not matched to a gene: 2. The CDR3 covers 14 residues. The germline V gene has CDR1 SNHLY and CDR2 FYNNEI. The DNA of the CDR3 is TGTGCCAGCAGTGGCGGGAGAGGCACAGATACGCAGTATTTT. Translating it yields CASSGGRGTDTQYF.

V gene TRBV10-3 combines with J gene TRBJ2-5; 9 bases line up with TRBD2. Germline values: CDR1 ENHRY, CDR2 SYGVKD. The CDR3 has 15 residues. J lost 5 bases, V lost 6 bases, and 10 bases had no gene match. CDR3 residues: CAISDSGGRLETQYF. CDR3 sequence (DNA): TGTGCCATCAGCGATAGCGGGGGACGGCTGGAGACCCAGTACTTC.

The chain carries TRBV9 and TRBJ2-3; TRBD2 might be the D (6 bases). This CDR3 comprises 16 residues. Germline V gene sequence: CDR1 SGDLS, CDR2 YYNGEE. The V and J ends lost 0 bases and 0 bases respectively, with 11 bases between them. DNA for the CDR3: TGTGCCAGCAGCGTAGCCGGGAGACCTAGCACAGATACGCAGTATTTT. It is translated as CASSVAGRPSTDTQYF.

The CDR3 nucleotides are TGTGCCAGCATGGTAGCGGGAGGGCCTCGGGATCAGTTCTTC. Amino acids: CASMVAGGPRDQFF. The chain couples TRBV27 to TRBJ2-1; 11 nucleotides align to TRBD2. Germline V gene lookup returns CDR1 MNHEY and CDR2 SMNVEV (reference sequence). The CDR3 sequence is 14 residues long. J gave up 13 bases and V 7 bases, and 12 bases lay outside the gene matches.

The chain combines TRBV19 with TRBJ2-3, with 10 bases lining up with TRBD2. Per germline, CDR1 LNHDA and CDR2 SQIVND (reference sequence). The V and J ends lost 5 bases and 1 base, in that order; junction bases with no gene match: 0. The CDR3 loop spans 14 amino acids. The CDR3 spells CASSLAGGTDTQYF. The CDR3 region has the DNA TGTGCCAGTAGTCTAGCGGGGGGCACAGATACGCAGTATTTT.

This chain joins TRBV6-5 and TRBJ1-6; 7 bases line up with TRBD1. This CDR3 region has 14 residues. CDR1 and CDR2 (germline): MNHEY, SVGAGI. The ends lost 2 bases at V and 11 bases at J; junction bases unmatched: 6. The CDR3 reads CASSYGTARTPLHF. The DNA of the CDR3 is TGTGCCAGCAGTTACGGGACAGCCCGCACACCCCTCCACTTT.